This note documents a single TCR beta chain sequence. This sample is drawn from a study of blood T cell repertoires in COVID-19. Assignment of participants to cohorts was predicated upon participant-reported clinical history. Trimming took 3 bases from V and 7 from J, leaving 4 bases between them. This CDR3 comprises 11 residues. CDR1 MDHEN and CDR2 SYDVKM come from the germline V gene. Repertoires were generated with immunoSEQ multiplex PCR, while TCRdb's copy carries only in-frame clones and drops some. The data show under 350,000 clones, around 84% seen once. The sequence derives from a man aged 30-40 years who had recovered from COVID-19. The chain recombines TRBV28 with TRBJ1-5; D uncertain. The sequencing sample was made of PBMCs or T cells enriched from blood (not recorded which). CDR3 region: CASSFGQPQHF. The CDR3 DNA reads TGTGCCAGCAGTTTTGGCCAGCCCCAGCATTTT.